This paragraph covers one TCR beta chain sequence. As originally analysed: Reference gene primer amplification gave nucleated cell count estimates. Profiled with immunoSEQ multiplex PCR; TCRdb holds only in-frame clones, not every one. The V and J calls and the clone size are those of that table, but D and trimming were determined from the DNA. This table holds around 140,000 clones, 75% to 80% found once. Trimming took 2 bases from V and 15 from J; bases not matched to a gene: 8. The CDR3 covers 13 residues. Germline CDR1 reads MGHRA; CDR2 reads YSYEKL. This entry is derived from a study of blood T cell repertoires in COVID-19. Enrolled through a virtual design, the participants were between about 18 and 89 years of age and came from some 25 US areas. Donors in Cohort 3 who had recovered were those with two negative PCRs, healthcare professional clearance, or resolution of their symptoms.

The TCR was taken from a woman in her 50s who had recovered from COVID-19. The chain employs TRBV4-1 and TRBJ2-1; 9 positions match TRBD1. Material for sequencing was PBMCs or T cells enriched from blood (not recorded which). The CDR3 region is CASSQTPGQGPFF. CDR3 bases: TGCGCCAGCAGCCAAACTCCGGGACAGGGACCGTTCTTC.